The clone carrying this T cell receptor beta chain turned up a few times. Building of the TCR beta libraries involved iRepertoire HTBI primers and Arm-PCR of CDR3 regions. TCRdb ran MiXCR on the multiplex PCR reads and lists one entry per CDR3 protein. This sample has about 460,000 distinct CDR3 sequences, with approximately 23% found just once. This entry comes from a study of regulatory T cells in long-lasting Graves disease. The sample's time point: persistent/refractory GD, antithyroid drugs over 5 years with positive TRAb. Making the TCR library involved RNA that had been extracted from PBMCs. Looked up from germline, CDR1 is SNHLY and CDR2 is FYNNEI. The CDR3 is 18 residues long.

V is TRBV2 and J is TRBJ2-5; TRBD2 matches at 9 bases. TRBJ2-1 matches the DNA end more closely, so the J call is doubtful. Sequenced here: peripheral blood mononuclear cells (PBMCs), sampled when the disease was refractory, from a patient treated with antithyroid drugs. The sequence was obtained from a female donor with Graves disease. For the CDR3, the DNA is TGTGCCAGCAATGGAGGTAGCGGGAGAAGTCCGGCCGTCCATGAGCAGTTCTTC. The encoded protein is CASNGGSGRSPAVHEQFF.